Listed below are T cell receptor beta chains from one sample, sequenced in a study of blood T cell repertoires in COVID-19. The protocol was immunoSEQ multiplex PCR, while the TCRdb copy is restricted to in-frame clones and leaves out a portion. The table lists more than 250,000 clones, more than 80% of them singletons. Specimen: peripheral blood. Receptor source: a woman aged 50 to 60 with COVID-19, enrolled during active disease. The CDR3 runs from the conserved cysteine through the conserved F or W. The D gene is left open where the match is weak. Clone sizes are given selectively: once, few, many, or a class where the clone is expanded.

>-|TRBV4-2|TRBJ2-3|-
TGTGCCAGCAGCCTCCAGCGGGCTATCGGAGATACGCAGTATTTT
CASSLQRAIGDTQYF
>-|TRBV18|TRBJ1-1|TRBD1
TGTGCCAGCTCGAAACAGGGGGAGAACACTGAAGCTTTCTTT
CASSKQGENTEAFF
>-|TRBV9|TRBJ2-2|TRBD2
TGTGCCAGCAGCGTAGAAGGCTTCTTGCGGGGAGGGTCCGCCGGGGAGCTGTTTTTT
CASSVEGFLRGGSAGELFF
>-|TRBV6-5|TRBJ2-1|TRBD2
TGTGCCAGCAGCCCCCAGGGAGGGGTCTACAATGAGCAGTTCTTC
CASSPQGGVYNEQFF
>-|TRBV11-1|TRBJ2-1|TRBD1
TGTGCCAGCAGCACGGGACAGGGGGACAATGAGCAGTTCTTC
CASSTGQGDNEQFF
>-|TRBV2|TRBJ1-5|-
TGTGCCAGCAGTGACAGGGGTAGCAATCAGCCCCAGCATTTT
CASSDRGSNQPQHF
>-|TRBV5-8|TRBJ2-3|-
TGTGCCAGCAGCTTGGCCGGCTCGGGGGGGACAGCGCAGTATTTT
CASSLAGSGGTAQYF
>-|TRBV18|TRBJ2-7|TRBD1
TGTGCCAGCTCACCACCCGGGACAGTCTTCTACGAGCAGTACTTC
CASSPPGTVFYEQYF
>once|TRBV6-5|TRBJ2-7|-
TGTGCCAGCAGGGGGACACTCCTATACGAGCAGTACTTC
CASRGTLLYEQYF
>-|TRBV6-6|TRBJ2-3|-
TGTGCCAGCAGTTCACTAGGGCGGCCTAGCACAGATACGCAGTATTTT
CASSSLGRPSTDTQYF
>few|TRBV5-1|TRBJ2-1|TRBD2
TGCGCCAGCAGCTCTATAGCGGGGGCCTACAATGAGCAGTTCTTC
CASSSIAGAYNEQFF
>-|TRBV11-3|TRBJ1-1|TRBD1
TGTGCCAGCAGCCATTGGGCAGGGGGCAAGACTGAAGCTTTCTTT
CASSHWAGGKTEAFF
>-|TRBV5-6|TRBJ1-1|-
TGTGCCAGCAGCTTCACAGGTACTGAAGCTTTCTTT
CASSFTGTEAFF
>-|TRBV10-1|TRBJ2-1|-
TGCGCCAGCAGTATACAGGGTGGTGAGCAGTTCTTC
CASSIQGGEQFF
>-|TRBV27|TRBJ1-1|-
TGTGCCAGCACCTCGGGGGCGGGAGGCACTGAAGCTTTCTTT
CASTSGAGGTEAFF
>-|TRBV24-1|TRBJ2-2|-
TGTGCCACCAGCCCCCCGACAGAGACGAACACCGGGGAGCTGTTTTTT
CATSPPTETNTGELFF
>-|TRBV24-1|TRBJ2-1|TRBD2
TGTGCCACCAGTCGGTTAGCGGGAGGCCAGAATGAGCAGTTCTTC
CATSRLAGGQNEQFF
>-|TRBV6-6|TRBJ1-2|TRBD1
TGTGCCAGCAGCCCGGACAGGGCCTATGGCTACACCTTC
CASSPDRAYGYTF
>few|TRBV3-1/TRBV3-2|TRBJ2-7|-
TGTGCCAGCAGCCCGGGATGGGGTGGCGAGCAGTACTTC
CASSPGWGGEQYF
>-|TRBV19|TRBJ1-5|-
TGTGCCAGTAGGGAACAAACTAATAGCAATCAGCCCCAGCATTTT
CASREQTNSNQPQHF
>-|TRBV5-5|TRBJ1-5|-
TGTGCCAGCAGCCCCTCGTCGGGTCGCGGGAATCAGCCCCAGCATTTT
CASSPSSGRGNQPQHF
>-|TRBV6-2/TRBV6-3|TRBJ1-1|TRBD1
TGTGCCAGCAGTTCTGCTCCAGGGGGAATGAACACTGAAGCTTTCTTT
CASSSAPGGMNTEAFF
>-|TRBV5-1|TRBJ2-2|-
TGCGCCAGCAGCGTTCAGGTGAACACCGGGGAGCTGTTTTTT
CASSVQVNTGELFF
>-|TRBV7-6|TRBJ2-6|TRBD1
TGTGCCAGCAGCAGCCTGGGGGGGACAGGGGGCGCTGGGGCCAACGTCCTGACTTTC
CASSSLGGTGGAGANVLTF
>-|TRBV6-5|TRBJ1-6|-
TGTGCCAGCAGTTACGGTCGAGGGTTCAGTTCACCCCTCCACTTT
CASSYGRGFSSPLHF
>-|TRBV7-2|TRBJ2-7|-
TGTGCCAGCAGCCCTCGCCCGCGGACTCCCGAATCCTACGAGCAGTACTTC
CASSPRPRTPESYEQYF
>-|TRBV5-1|TRBJ1-2|TRBD1
TGCGCCAGCAGCTTGGGGGACAGCGCGAGAACAAACTATGGCTACACCTTC
CASSLGDSARTNYGYTF
>-|TRBV28|TRBJ2-3|-
TGTGCCAGCCCCCCTACGCGGTTAAACACAGATACGCAGTATTTT
CASPPTRLNTDTQYF
>-|TRBV5-1|TRBJ1-1|TRBD1
TGCGCCAGCAGCTTGATGGGACAGGGTAGAACTTGGACTGAAGCTTTCTTT
CASSLMGQGRTWTEAFF
>-|TRBV29-1|TRBJ2-5|-
TGCAGCGTGGGCCCAGGGTTAGAGACCCAGTACTTC
CSVGPGLETQYF
>-|TRBV3-1/TRBV3-2|TRBJ1-4|-
TGTGCCAGCAGCCGACTCGCCGTCAATGAAAAACTGTTTTTT
CASSRLAVNEKLFF
>-|TRBV15|TRBJ1-5|TRBD1
TGTGCCACCAGCAGAGTCGGTTTAGGGGGCCAAAGTAATCAGCCCCAGCATTTT
CATSRVGLGGQSNQPQHF
>once|TRBV5-1|TRBJ2-5|-
TGCGCCAGCAGCTTCGGGGGGCTAAAGGAGACCCAGTACTTC
CASSFGGLKETQYF
>-|TRBV30|TRBJ1-6|-
TGTGCCTGGAGGGCAGGGGTAGAGCCCCTCCACTTT
CAWRAGVEPLHF
>few|TRBV3-1/TRBV3-2|TRBJ2-7|TRBD2
TGTGCCAGCAGCCAAGCTGTTGAGGCGGGAGGGTTCTCCTACGAGCAGTACTTC
CASSQAVEAGGFSYEQYF
>-|TRBV30|TRBJ1-1|-
TGTGCCTGGAGTTCCCGGAACACTGAAGCTTTCTTT
CAWSSRNTEAFF